This passage covers 16 T cell receptor beta chains from one sample sequenced in a study of PD-1 blockade in classical Hodgkin lymphoma. Libraries were prepared by immunoSEQ multiplex PCR; TCRdb keeps only in-frame clonotypes and omits some of them. The sample includes about 23,000 clones, 85% to 95% of them seen just once. Sample time point: newly diagnosed, previously untreated cHL patient sample. Magnetic negative selection purified CD4+ T cells from thawed PBMCs. Sequencing was carried out using CD4+ T cells from blood. Every receptor here comes from a human donor with classical Hodgkin lymphoma.

The chain carries TRBV5-4 and TRBJ2-3; possible D gene TRBD2, 6 bases. V lost 2 bases and J lost 2, with 12 bases in between. Germline values: CDR1 SGHNT, CDR2 YYREEE (reference sequence). The CDR3 consists of 15 residues. This CDR3 reads CASSFGGATTDTQYF. The CDR3 DNA follows: TGTGCCAGCAGCTTCGGGGGAGCCACCACAGATACGCAGTATTTT.

The gene calls are TRBV5-5 and TRBJ2-7; possible D gene TRBD2, 7 bases. The CDR3 runs to 13 residues. CDR1 and CDR2 from the germline V gene are SGHKS and YYEKEE (reference sequence). V lost 8 bases to trimming and J lost 0 bases, with 12 bases between them. CDR3 DNA sequence: TGTGCCAGAACGGGGGGCCTCTCCTACGAGCAGTACTTC. As protein: CARTGGLSYEQYF.

This rearrangement joins TRBV28 to TRBJ1-5; D uncertain. The CDR3 extends over 15 amino acids. Germline V gene sequence: CDR1 MDHEN, CDR2 SYDVKM. The V gene lost 3 bases and the J gene lost 8 bases, with 17 bases spanning the gap. The CDR3 is CASSFQPVLTKPQHF. CDR3 DNA: TGTGCCAGCAGTTTTCAACCTGTCCTAACGAAGCCCCAGCATTTT.

J is TRBJ2-1 and V is TRBV4-1, with 12 nucleotides matching TRBD2. The CDR3 covers 16 residues. Germline V CDR1 and CDR2: MGHRA, YSYEKL. Germline trimming cut 2 bases from V and 4 bases from J; bases unmatched to any gene: 3. The DNA of the CDR3 is TGCGCCAGCAGCCAAAGGACTAGCGGGACTTACAATGAGCAGTTCTTC. Translated: CASSQRTSGTYNEQFF.

This clone is a singleton in its sample. This chain uses TRBV9 with TRBJ2-5; a weak D match, TRBD2 (6 bases). Trimming pared 3 bases from V and 0 bases from J, leaving 9 bases between. Germline V gene lookup returns CDR1 SGDLS and CDR2 YYNGEE. CDR3 length: 14 amino acids. CDR3: CASSARDYQETQYF. CDR3 coding DNA: TGTGCCAGCAGCGCCCGGGACTACCAAGAGACCCAGTACTTC.

V is TRBV15 and J is TRBJ2-2, with D uncertain. Germline CDR1 reads LNHNV; CDR2 reads YYDKDF (reference sequence). The ends were cut back, 9 bases at V and 4 bases at J, with 12 bases in the middle. CDR3 length: 13 amino acids. This chain's CDR3 is CATTPKGTGELFF. The DNA of the CDR3 is TGTGCCACTACCCCCAAGGGCACCGGGGAGCTGTTTTTT.

The CDR3 loop is CASSEARHGTEAFF. CDR3 DNA: TGTGCCAGCAGTGAAGCCAGGCATGGAACTGAAGCTTTCTTT. The rearrangement joins TRBV6-1 to TRBJ1-1; D not certain. V was shortened by 0 bases and J by 5 bases, with 10 bases between the two germline ends. This CDR3 spans 14 amino acids. Germline lookup yields CDR1 MNHNS and CDR2 SASEGT.

The CDR3 sequence: CASSRWTSGGPSYNEQFF. The CDR3 nucleotides read TGCGCCAGCAGCCGGTGGACTAGCGGGGGCCCCTCCTACAATGAGCAGTTCTTC. V usage is TRBV5-1 and J usage is TRBJ2-1, with 13 positions matching TRBD2. CDR3 size: 18 residues. CDR1 and CDR2 (germline): SGHRS, YFSETQ. J was trimmed by 0 bases and V by 4 bases; bases with no gene match: 7. The full variable domain, completed using reference TRBV5-1 and TRBJ2-1, is KAGVTQTPRYLIKTRGQQVTLSCSPISGHRSVSWYQQTPGQGLQFLFEYFSETQRNKGNFPGRFSGRQFSNSRSEMNVSTLELGDSALYLCASSRWTSGGPSYNEQFFGPGTRLTVL.

The V gene is TRBV5-4, the J gene TRBJ2-1, with TRBD1 matching over 11 bases. Germline V gene lookup returns CDR1 SGHNT and CDR2 YYREEE (reference sequence). The trim removed 7 bases at V and 5 bases at J, leaving 11 bases unmatched. The CDR3 runs 16 residues. DNA of the CDR3: TGTGCCAGCTCAACCCCTCCGGGACAGGGGGACAATGAGCAGTTCTTC. It translates to CASSTPPGQGDNEQFF.

The count of this clone is one. The gene calls are TRBV10-3 and TRBJ2-2, with 9 bases fitting TRBD1. CDR1 and CDR2 from the germline V gene are ENHRY and SYGVKD. This CDR3 comprises 15 residues. With 7 bases clipped from V and 6 bases from J, the junction kept 9 bases outside the gene matches. CDR3 in DNA: TGTGCCATCAAAGAGGGGACAGGGTATGCCGGGGAGCTGTTTTTT. Residues: CAIKEGTGYAGELFF.

The chain recombines TRBV6-5 with TRBJ2-7, with D possibly being TRBD1 or TRBD2 (5 bases each). Trimming shortened V by 4 bases and J by 0 bases, and 7 bases separated the two germline ends. This CDR3 has 13 residues. CDR1 MNHEY and CDR2 SVGAGI come from the germline V gene. CDR3 nucleotide sequence: TGTGCCAGCAGTTGGGGGAGCTCCTACGAGCAGTACTTC. This sequence encodes CASSWGSSYEQYF.

This clone was seen only a few times. V is TRBV2 and J is TRBJ1-2; a possible D gene is TRBD1 (6 bases). The CDR3 runs to 15 residues. In germline, CDR1 is SNHLY, CDR2 FYNNEI. The V end was cut by 1 base, the J end by 4 bases, with 13 bases between. The CDR3 is CASSEDSGEVYGYTF. The CDR3 bases are TGTGCCAGCAGTGAAGATTCAGGGGAGGTCTATGGCTACACCTTC.

J is TRBJ2-5 and V is TRBV2, with D uncertain. The J call is doubtful: the DNA matches TRBJ2-7 better. This CDR3 contains 15 residues. Germline CDR1 and CDR2: SNHLY and FYNNEI. This CDR3 is CASSGANPKTYEQYF. CDR3 nucleotides: TGTGCCAGCAGTGGCGCCAATCCTAAAACCTACGAGCAGTACTTC.

The chain recombines TRBV18 with TRBJ2-5; a possible D gene is TRBD2 (5 bases). Germline V gene lookup returns CDR1 KGHSH and CDR2 LQKENI. The CDR3 sequence is 14 residues long. V shed 3 bases and J shed 1 base, with 9 bases lying between them. CDR3 in amino acids: CASSPSRVQETQYF. Here the CDR3 DNA reads TGTGCCAGCTCACCCTCGAGGGTCCAAGAGACCCAGTACTTC.

This clone was recorded a few times. The V call is TRBV20-1, the J call TRBJ1-1; no definite D call. The CDR3 contains 10 residues. The germline V gene encodes CDR1 DFQATT and CDR2 SNEGSKA (reference sequence). Trimming pared 3 bases from V and 8 bases from J, leaving 7 bases between. CDR3 nucleotide sequence: TGCAGTGCTAGTAGCAGCGAAGCTTTCTTT. It yields the protein CSASSSEAFF.

V is TRBV7-2 and J is TRBJ1-2, with D tentatively TRBD1 (5 bases). The CDR3 is made up of 13 amino acids. Deletions cut 10 bases from V and 3 bases from J, with 15 bases between. In germline, CDR1 is SGHTA, CDR2 FQGNSA. The CDR3 nucleotides read TGTGCCACCCGGACTTCCAGGGACTATGGCTACACCTTC. This gives the protein CATRTSRDYGYTF.